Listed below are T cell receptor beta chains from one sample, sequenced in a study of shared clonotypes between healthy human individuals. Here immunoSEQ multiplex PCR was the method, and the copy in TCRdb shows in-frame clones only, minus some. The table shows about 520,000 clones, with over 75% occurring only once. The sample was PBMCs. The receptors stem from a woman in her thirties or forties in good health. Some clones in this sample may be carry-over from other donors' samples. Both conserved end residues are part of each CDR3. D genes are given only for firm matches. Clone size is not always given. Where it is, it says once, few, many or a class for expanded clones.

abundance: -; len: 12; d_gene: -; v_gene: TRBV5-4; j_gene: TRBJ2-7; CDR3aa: CASSSHQYEQYF; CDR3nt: TGTGCCAGCAGCTCCCATCAGTACGAGCAGTACTTC
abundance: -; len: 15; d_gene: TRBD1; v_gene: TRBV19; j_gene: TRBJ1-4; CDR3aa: CASSSGWQGVEELFF; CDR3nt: TGTGCCAGTAGCTCCGGCTGGCAGGGGGTCGAGGAACTGTTTTTT
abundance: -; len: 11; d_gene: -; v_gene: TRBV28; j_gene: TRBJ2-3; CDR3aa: CASSLPDTQYF; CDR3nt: TGTGCCAGCAGCCTACCAGATACGCAGTATTTT
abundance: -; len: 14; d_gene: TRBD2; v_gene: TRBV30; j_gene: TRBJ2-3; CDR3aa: CAWSVGRERDTQYF; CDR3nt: TGTGCCTGGAGTGTAGGGCGGGAGCGAGATACGCAGTATTTT
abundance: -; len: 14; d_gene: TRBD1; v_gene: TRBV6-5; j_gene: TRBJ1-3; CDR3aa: CASSRQGSGNTIYF; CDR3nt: TGTGCCAGCAGTCGACAGGGCTCTGGAAACACCATATATTTT
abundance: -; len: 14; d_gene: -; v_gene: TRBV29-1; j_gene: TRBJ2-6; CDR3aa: CSAARGVGANVLTF; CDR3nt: TGCAGCGCCGCTAGGGGGGTTGGGGCCAACGTCCTGACTTTC
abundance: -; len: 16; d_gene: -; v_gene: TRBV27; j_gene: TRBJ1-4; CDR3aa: CASSLYRATGEEKLFF; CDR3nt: TGTGCCAGCAGTTTATACAGGGCAACTGGGGAGGAAAAACTGTTTTTT
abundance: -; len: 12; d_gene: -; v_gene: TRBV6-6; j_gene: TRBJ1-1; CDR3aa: CASSYSAREAFF; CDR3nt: TGTGCCAGCAGTTACTCTGCCAGGGAAGCTTTCTTT
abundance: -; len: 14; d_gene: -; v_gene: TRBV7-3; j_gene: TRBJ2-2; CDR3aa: CASSTDWNTGELFF; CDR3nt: TGTGCCAGCAGCACCGACTGGAACACCGGGGAGCTGTTTTTT
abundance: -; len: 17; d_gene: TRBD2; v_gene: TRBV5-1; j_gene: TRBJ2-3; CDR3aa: CASSLTGTSGGTDTQYF; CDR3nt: TGCGCCAGCAGCTTGACCGGGACTAGCGGGGGCACAGATACGCAGTATTTT
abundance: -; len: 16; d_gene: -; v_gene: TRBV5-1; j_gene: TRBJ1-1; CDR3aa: CASSLGQGMVNTEAFF; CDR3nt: TGCGCCAGCAGCTTGGGTCAGGGAATGGTGAACACTGAAGCTTTCTTT
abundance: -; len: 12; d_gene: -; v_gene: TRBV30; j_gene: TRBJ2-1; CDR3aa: CAWSGGIHEQFF; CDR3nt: TGTGCCTGGAGCGGAGGGATCCATGAGCAGTTCTTC
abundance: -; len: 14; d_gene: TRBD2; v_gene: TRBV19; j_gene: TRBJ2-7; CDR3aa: CASSGLAGADEQYF; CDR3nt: TGTGCCAGTAGTGGCCTAGCGGGAGCGGACGAGCAGTACTTC
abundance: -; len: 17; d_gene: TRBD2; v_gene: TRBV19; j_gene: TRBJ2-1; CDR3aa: CASSLRTSGRGYNEQFF; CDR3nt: TGTGCCAGTAGCCTCCGGACTAGCGGGAGGGGTTACAATGAGCAGTTCTTC
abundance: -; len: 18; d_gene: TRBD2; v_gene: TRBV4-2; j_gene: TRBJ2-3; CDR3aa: CASSQDPPGLAGADTQYF; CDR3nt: TGTGCCAGCAGCCAAGATCCCCCGGGACTAGCGGGAGCAGATACGCAGTATTTT
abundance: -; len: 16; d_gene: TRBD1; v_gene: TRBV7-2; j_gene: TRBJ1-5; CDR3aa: CASSPRGGDRDQPQHF; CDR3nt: TGTGCCAGCAGCCCCCGGGGGGGGGACAGGGATCAGCCCCAGCATTTT
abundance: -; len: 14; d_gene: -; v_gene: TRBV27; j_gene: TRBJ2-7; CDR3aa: CASSFRGTYYEQYF; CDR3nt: TGTGCCAGCAGTTTCCGTGGGACCTACTACGAGCAGTACTTC
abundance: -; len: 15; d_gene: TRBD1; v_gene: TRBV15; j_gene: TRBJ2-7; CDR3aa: CATSKPRQGAREQYF; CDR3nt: TGTGCCACCAGCAAGCCAAGACAGGGGGCTCGGGAGCAGTACTTC
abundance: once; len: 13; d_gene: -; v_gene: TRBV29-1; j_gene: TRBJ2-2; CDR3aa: CSVGRTNTGELFF; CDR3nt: TGCAGCGTAGGGAGGACGAACACCGGGGAGCTGTTTTTT
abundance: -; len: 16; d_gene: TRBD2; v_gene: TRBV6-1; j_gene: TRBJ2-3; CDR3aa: CASSESAGGNTDTQYF; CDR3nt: TGTGCCAGCAGTGAAAGTGCGGGAGGGAACACAGATACGCAGTATTTT
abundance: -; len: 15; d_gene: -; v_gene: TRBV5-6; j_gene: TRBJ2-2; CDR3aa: CASSLGREGTGELFF; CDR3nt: TGTGCCAGCAGCTTGGGTCGGGAAGGCACCGGGGAGCTGTTTTTT
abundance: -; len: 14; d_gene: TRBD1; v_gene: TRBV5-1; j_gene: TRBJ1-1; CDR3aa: CASSSLQGGGEAFF; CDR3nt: TGCGCCAGCAGCTCCCTACAGGGGGGAGGTGAAGCTTTCTTT
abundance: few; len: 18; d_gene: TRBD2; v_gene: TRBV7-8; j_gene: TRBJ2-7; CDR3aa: CASSFRVLRTSGSYEQYF; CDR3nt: TGTGCCAGCAGCTTTCGGGTCCTACGGACTAGCGGGAGCTACGAGCAGTACTTC
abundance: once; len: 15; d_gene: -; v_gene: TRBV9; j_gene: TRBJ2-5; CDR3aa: CASSPHSGAQETQYF; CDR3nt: TGTGCCAGCAGCCCCCACTCGGGGGCCCAAGAGACCCAGTACTTC
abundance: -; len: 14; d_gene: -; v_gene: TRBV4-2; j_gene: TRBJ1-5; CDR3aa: CASSKEFENQPQHF; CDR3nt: TGTGCCAGCAGCAAGGAATTCGAGAATCAGCCCCAGCATTTT
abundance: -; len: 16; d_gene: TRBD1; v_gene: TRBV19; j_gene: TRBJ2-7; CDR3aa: CASSIGRTGGGYEQYF; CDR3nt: TGTGCCAGTAGTATCGGAAGGACAGGGGGCGGCTACGAGCAGTACTTC
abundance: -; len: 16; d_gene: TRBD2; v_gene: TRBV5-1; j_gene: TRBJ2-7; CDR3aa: CASSFSGRALHYEQYF; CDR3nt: TGCGCCAGCAGCTTTAGCGGGAGGGCCCTTCACTACGAGCAGTACTTC
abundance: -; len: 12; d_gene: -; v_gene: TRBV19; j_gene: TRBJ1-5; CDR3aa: CASSASNQPQHF; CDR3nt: TGTGCCAGTAGTGCTTCAAATCAGCCCCAGCATTTT
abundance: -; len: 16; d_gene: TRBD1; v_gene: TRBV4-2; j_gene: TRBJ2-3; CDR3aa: CASSHGDRAGTDTQYF; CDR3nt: TGTGCCAGCAGCCATGGCGACAGGGCGGGCACAGATACGCAGTATTTT
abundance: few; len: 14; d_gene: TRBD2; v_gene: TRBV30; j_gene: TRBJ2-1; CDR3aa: CAWQKRELLNEQFF; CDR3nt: TGTGCCTGGCAGAAGCGGGAGCTTCTGAATGAGCAGTTCTTC
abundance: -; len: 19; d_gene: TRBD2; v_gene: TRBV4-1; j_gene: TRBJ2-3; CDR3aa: CASSHPRTSGRASTDTQYF; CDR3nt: TGCGCCAGCAGCCACCCTCGGACTAGCGGGAGAGCTAGCACAGATACGCAGTATTTT
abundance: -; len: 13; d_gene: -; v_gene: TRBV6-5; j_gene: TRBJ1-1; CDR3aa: CASTPPQNTEAFF; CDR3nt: TGTGCCAGCACCCCCCCCCAGAACACTGAAGCTTTCTTT
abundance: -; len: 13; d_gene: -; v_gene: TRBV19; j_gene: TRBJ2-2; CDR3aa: CASSIQGRNELFF; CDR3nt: TGTGCCAGTAGTATTCAAGGACGTAACGAGCTGTTTTTT
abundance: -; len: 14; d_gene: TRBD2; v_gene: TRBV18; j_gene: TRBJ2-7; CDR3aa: CASSPGLATYEQYF; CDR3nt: TGTGCCAGCTCACCCGGACTAGCGACCTACGAGCAGTACTTC
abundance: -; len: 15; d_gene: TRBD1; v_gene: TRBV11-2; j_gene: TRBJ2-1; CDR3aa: CASSLERTGIHEQFF; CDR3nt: TGTGCCAGCAGCTTAGAACGGACAGGGATCCATGAGCAGTTCTTC
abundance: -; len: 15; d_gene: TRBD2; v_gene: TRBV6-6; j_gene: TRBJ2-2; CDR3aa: CASSLAGGNTGELFF; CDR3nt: TGTGCCAGCAGTTTGGCGGGAGGGAACACCGGGGAGCTGTTTTTT
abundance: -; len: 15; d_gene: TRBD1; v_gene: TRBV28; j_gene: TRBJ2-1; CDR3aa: CASSLRDRSYNEQFF; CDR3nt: TGTGCCAGCAGTTTAAGGGACAGAAGCTACAATGAGCAGTTCTTC
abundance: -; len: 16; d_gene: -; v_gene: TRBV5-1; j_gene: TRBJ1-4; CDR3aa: CASSLGDGPTNEKLFF; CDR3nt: TGCGCCAGCAGCTTAGGGGACGGGCCAACTAATGAAAAACTGTTTTTT
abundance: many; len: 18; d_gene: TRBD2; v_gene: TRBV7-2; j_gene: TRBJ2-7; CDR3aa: CASSLGGYRGLASYEQYF; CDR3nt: TGTGCCAGCAGCCTAGGGGGGTATCGAGGACTAGCGAGCTACGAGCAGTACTTC
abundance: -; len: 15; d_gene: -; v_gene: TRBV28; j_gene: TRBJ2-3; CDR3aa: CASSPQWAHTDTQYF; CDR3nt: TGTGCCAGCAGCCCCCAGTGGGCTCACACAGATACGCAGTATTTT
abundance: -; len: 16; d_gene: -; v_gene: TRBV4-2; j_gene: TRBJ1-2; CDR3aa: CASSQDLFTAGYGYTF; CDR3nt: TGTGCCAGCAGCCAAGATCTGTTTACGGCAGGGTATGGCTACACCTTC
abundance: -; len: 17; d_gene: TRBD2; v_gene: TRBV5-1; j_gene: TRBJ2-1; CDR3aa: CASSLNVGLAGGGEQFF; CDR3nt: TGCGCCAGCAGCTTGAACGTTGGACTAGCGGGAGGAGGCGAGCAGTTCTTC
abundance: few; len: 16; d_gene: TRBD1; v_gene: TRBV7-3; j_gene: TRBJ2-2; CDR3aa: CASSTGQGRNGGELFF; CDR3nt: TGTGCCAGCAGCACCGGACAGGGGCGTAATGGCGGGGAGCTGTTTTTT
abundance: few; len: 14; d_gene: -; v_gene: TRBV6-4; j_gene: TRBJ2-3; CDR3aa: CASSVQGGTDTQYF; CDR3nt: TGTGCCAGCAGTGTGCAGGGGGGGACAGATACGCAGTATTTT
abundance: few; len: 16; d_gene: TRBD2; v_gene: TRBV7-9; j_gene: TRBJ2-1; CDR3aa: CASSLALGLAFNEQFF; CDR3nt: TGTGCCAGCAGCTTAGCGCTGGGACTAGCGTTCAATGAGCAGTTCTTC
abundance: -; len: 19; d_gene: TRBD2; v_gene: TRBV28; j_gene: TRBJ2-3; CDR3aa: CASSLSPGGTSGLTDTQYF; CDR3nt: TGTGCCAGCAGTTTATCCCCTGGGGGGACTAGCGGCCTCACAGATACGCAGTATTTT
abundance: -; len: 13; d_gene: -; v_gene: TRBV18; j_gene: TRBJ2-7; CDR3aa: CASSPGPANEQYF; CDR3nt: TGTGCCAGCTCGCCGGGACCCGCTAACGAGCAGTACTTC
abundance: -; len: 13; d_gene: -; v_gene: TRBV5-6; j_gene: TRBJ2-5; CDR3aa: CASSLTNQETQYF; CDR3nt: TGTGCCAGCAGCTTAACTAACCAAGAGACCCAGTACTTC
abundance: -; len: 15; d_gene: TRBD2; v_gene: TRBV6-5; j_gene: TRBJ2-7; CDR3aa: CASSYGGGSDYEQYF; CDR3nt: TGTGCCAGCAGTTACGGCGGGGGGTCGGACTACGAGCAGTACTTC
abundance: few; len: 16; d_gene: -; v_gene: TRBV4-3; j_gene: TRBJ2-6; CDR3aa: CASSRQVSSGANVLTF; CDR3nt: TGCGCCAGCAGCCGCCAGGTTTCCTCTGGGGCCAACGTCCTGACTTTC
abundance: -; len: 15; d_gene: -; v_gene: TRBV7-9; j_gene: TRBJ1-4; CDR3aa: CASSQGGMRAEKLFF; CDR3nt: TGTGCCAGCAGCCAAGGTGGGATGAGGGCGGAAAAACTGTTTTTT
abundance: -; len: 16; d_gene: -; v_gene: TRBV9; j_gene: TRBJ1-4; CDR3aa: CASSVGYLSTNEKLFF; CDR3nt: TGTGCCAGCAGCGTAGGGTATTTATCAACTAATGAAAAACTGTTTTTT
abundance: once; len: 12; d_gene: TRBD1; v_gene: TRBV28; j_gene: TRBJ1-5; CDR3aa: CASYTGVQPQHF; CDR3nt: TGTGCCAGTTATACAGGGGTCCAGCCCCAGCATTTT
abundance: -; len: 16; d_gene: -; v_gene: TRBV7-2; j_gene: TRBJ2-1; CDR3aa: CASSLNRAGMSNEQFF; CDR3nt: TGTGCCAGCAGCTTAAACCGGGCGGGAATGAGCAATGAGCAGTTCTTC
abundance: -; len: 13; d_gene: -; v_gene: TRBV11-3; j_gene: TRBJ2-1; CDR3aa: CASSLGPNNEQFF; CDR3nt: TGTGCCAGCAGCTTAGGACCGAACAATGAGCAGTTCTTC
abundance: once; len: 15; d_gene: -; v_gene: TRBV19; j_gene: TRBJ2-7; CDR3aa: CASRPPRGGGDEQYF; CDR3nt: TGTGCCAGTAGGCCCCCCCGTGGAGGGGGGGACGAGCAGTACTTC
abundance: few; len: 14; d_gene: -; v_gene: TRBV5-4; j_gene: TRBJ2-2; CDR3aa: CASRLAGNTGELFF; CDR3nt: TGTGCCAGCAGACTCGCGGGAAACACCGGGGAGCTGTTTTTT
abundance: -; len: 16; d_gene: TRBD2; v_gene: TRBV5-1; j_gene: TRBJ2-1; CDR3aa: CASSIRGAGGDNEQFF; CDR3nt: TGCGCCAGCAGCATCAGGGGAGCGGGAGGTGATAATGAGCAGTTCTTC